A selection of T cell receptor beta chains follows, all from one sample in a study of cytomegalovirus exposure and HLA in healthy donors. Assay used: immunoSEQ multiplex PCR; TCRdb lists only in-frame clones, some missing. The repertoire has fewer than 200,000 clones, around 85% of them found once; the top ten carry roughly 15%. Source material: PBMCs. The origin of the receptors is a man between 18 and 29 years old in good health and CMV-seropositive. Each CDR3 is given with its conserved first and last residue. Fields, in order: V gene, clone size, J gene, D gene, CDR3 protein, CDR3 DNA. A D gene is named only where the DNA matches it firmly. The size entry is marked missing in some rows and otherwise reads once, few, many or a size class.

TRBV2	-	TRBJ1-2	-	CASSERGMTNYGYTF	TGTGCCAGCAGTGAAAGAGGAATGACTAACTATGGCTACACCTTC
TRBV5-4	-	TRBJ1-1	-	CASSLGQQNTEAFF	TGTGCCAGCAGCTTGGGACAACAGAACACTGAAGCTTTCTTT
TRBV19	once	TRBJ1-1	-	CASSPSVNTEAFF	TGTGCCAGTAGTCCGAGCGTGAACACTGAAGCTTTCTTT
TRBV2	once	TRBJ1-2	-	CASGANYGYTF	TGTGCCAGCGGGGCAAACTATGGCTACACCTTC
TRBV11-3	-	TRBJ2-7	TRBD1	CASSRGQGAFF	TGTGCCAGCAGCCGAGGACAGGGGGCCTTCTTC
TRBV27	-	TRBJ2-3	TRBD2	CASSFLAGGGTDTQYF	TGTGCCAGCAGTTTTCTAGCGGGGGGGGGCACAGATACGCAGTATTTT
TRBV5-4	-	TRBJ2-7	TRBD1	CASSSWTGTGSYEQYF	TGTGCCAGCAGCTCCTGGACCGGGACAGGGTCGTACGAGCAGTACTTC
TRBV10-3	-	TRBJ2-2	TRBD2	CAISEWTSVGELFF	TGTGCCATCAGTGAGTGGACTAGCGTCGGGGAGCTGTTTTTT
TRBV9	-	TRBJ1-1	-	CASSPSGGGTEAFF	TGTGCCAGCAGCCCCTCGGGGGGCGGCACTGAAGCTTTCTTT
TRBV7-2	once	TRBJ2-2	-	CASSLGAGELFF	TGTGCCAGCAGCTTAGGCGCCGGGGAGCTGTTTTTT
TRBV5-6	-	TRBJ2-3	TRBD2	CASSPLSAGTQYF	TGTGCCAGCAGCCCCCTTTCAGCGGGGACGCAGTATTTT
TRBV6-5	-	TRBJ1-1	-	CASRSLGGAFF	TGTGCCAGCAGGTCCCTAGGGGGAGCTTTCTTT
TRBV18	-	TRBJ2-1	TRBD2	CASSLPAGLAGREQFF	TGTGCCAGCTCACTTCCTGCGGGACTAGCGGGAAGGGAGCAGTTCTTC
TRBV28	-	TRBJ2-5	TRBD2	CASSALAGGEETQYF	TGTGCCAGCAGTGCGTTAGCGGGGGGTGAGGAGACCCAGTACTTC
TRBV11-3	-	TRBJ1-1	TRBD1	CASSFYKWDSQNTEAFF	TGTGCCAGCAGCTTCTATAAATGGGACAGCCAGAACACTGAAGCTTTCTTT
TRBV5-1	-	TRBJ2-2	-	CASSLGTQNTGELFF	TGCGCCAGCAGCTTGGGGACTCAGAACACCGGGGAGCTGTTTTTT
TRBV28	-	TRBJ1-2	-	CASSFDLQVINYGYTF	TGTGCCAGCAGTTTCGACTTACAGGTTATTAACTATGGCTACACCTTC
TRBV27	-	TRBJ2-5	-	CASSRTESRGQETQYF	TGTGCCAGCAGTCGAACAGAATCCCGGGGGCAAGAGACCCAGTACTTC
TRBV27	-	TRBJ2-7	TRBD1	CASSPGTGGYEQYF	TGTGCCAGCAGCCCGGGGACAGGGGGATACGAGCAGTACTTC
TRBV7-9	-	TRBJ2-1	TRBD1	CASSRPTGPSYNEQFF	TGTGCCAGCAGCAGACCGACAGGGCCCTCCTACAATGAGCAGTTCTTC
TRBV5-4	-	TRBJ2-5	-	CASSFERTLQETQYF	TGTGCCAGCAGCTTTGAGAGGACACTTCAAGAGACCCAGTACTTC
TRBV30	-	TRBJ2-1	-	CAWSDFNEQFF	TGTGCCTGGAGCGACTTCAATGAGCAGTTCTTC
TRBV7-8	-	TRBJ1-1	-	CASSSLEGVAYAFF	TGTGCCAGCAGCTCCCTCGAAGGGGTGGCGTACGCTTTCTTT
TRBV6-6	-	TRBJ1-1	-	CASSYGGEAFF	TGTGCCAGCAGTTATGGGGGGGAAGCTTTCTTT
TRBV11-2	-	TRBJ2-3	TRBD1	CASSLTGGEADTQYF	TGTGCCAGCAGCCTGACAGGGGGCGAGGCAGATACGCAGTATTTT
TRBV7-8	-	TRBJ2-7	-	CASSLLAGPYEQYF	TGTGCCAGCAGCTTACTGGCAGGGCCCTACGAGCAGTACTTC
TRBV11-3	-	TRBJ2-1	-	CASSLGASSYNEQFF	TGTGCCAGCAGCTTAGGGGCAAGCTCCTACAATGAGCAGTTCTTC
TRBV28	-	TRBJ2-3	TRBD2	CASSGGGFTDTQYF	TGTGCTTCTAGCGGGGGCGGGTTCACAGATACGCAGTATTTT
TRBV14	-	TRBJ2-2	TRBD1	CASSQDPGGGYTGELFF	TGTGCCAGCAGCCAAGATCCAGGGGGCGGTTACACCGGGGAGCTGTTTTTT
TRBV5-1	-	TRBJ2-7	-	CASSSSGYEQYF	TGCGCCAGCAGCTCGTCCGGCTACGAGCAGTACTTC
TRBV4-1	-	TRBJ2-5	TRBD1	CASSRGQGKQETQYF	TGCGCCAGCAGCCGCGGACAGGGCAAACAAGAGACCCAGTACTTC
TRBV11-1	-	TRBJ2-5	-	CASSLGDKETQYF	TGTGCCAGCAGCTTGGGGGACAAGGAGACCCAGTACTTC
TRBV18	-	TRBJ2-3	TRBD1	CASSPNEDRGRKDTQYF	TGTGCCAGCTCACCAAACGAGGACAGGGGGCGTAAAGATACGCAGTATTTT
TRBV4-1	-	TRBJ2-3	-	CASSRRTIESGVTQYF	TGCGCCAGCAGCCGCCGGACTATAGAATCGGGGGTTACGCAGTATTTT
TRBV28	-	TRBJ1-4	TRBD1	CASSLIGQGSEKLFF	TGTGCCAGCAGTTTAATCGGACAGGGAAGTGAAAAACTGTTTTTT
TRBV18	-	TRBJ2-7	TRBD2	CASSPQGGPGEQYF	TGTGCCAGCTCACCCCAGGGAGGGCCTGGCGAGCAGTACTTC
TRBV11-3	-	TRBJ2-3	-	CASSLDSLRDTQYF	TGTGCCAGCAGCTTAGATTCCCTCAGGGATACGCAGTATTTT
TRBV4-1	-	TRBJ2-3	-	CASSPDIPDTQYF	TGCGCCAGCAGCCCGGACATTCCAGATACGCAGTATTTT
TRBV28	few	TRBJ2-2	-	CASSLSRLGRPGELFF	TGTGCCAGCAGTTTGTCGAGACTAGGGCGGCCCGGGGAGCTGTTTTTT
TRBV5-8	-	TRBJ2-3	-	CASSLDSGPSTDTQYF	TGTGCCAGCAGCTTGGACAGCGGACCTAGCACAGATACGCAGTATTTT
TRBV7-9	-	TRBJ2-2	-	CASSPFHERRGKEPGELFF	TGTGCCAGCAGTCCCTTCCACGAGCGCAGGGGCAAAGAGCCCGGGGAGCTGTTTTTT
TRBV28	-	TRBJ1-5	TRBD1	CASSLTGGAGQPQHF	TGTGCCAGCAGCCTCACAGGGGGCGCTGGCCAGCCCCAGCATTTT
TRBV29-1	-	TRBJ2-3	-	CSVHLFKAGSTDTQYF	TGCAGCGTCCATCTTTTTAAGGCGGGGTCCACAGATACGCAGTATTTT
TRBV6-1	once	TRBJ1-1	TRBD1	CASKLETGGGTEAFF	TGTGCCAGCAAGTTGGAAACAGGGGGCGGAACTGAAGCTTTCTTT
TRBV15	-	TRBJ2-7	-	CATSSDYDYEQYF	TGTGCCACCAGCAGCGACTACGACTACGAGCAGTACTTC
TRBV2	-	TRBJ2-7	-	CASNFVEIGSYEQYF	TGTGCCAGCAATTTTGTGGAGATTGGGTCCTACGAGCAGTACTTC
TRBV10-1	-	TRBJ1-1	TRBD1	CASSESRQGEAFF	TGCGCCAGCAGTGAGTCGAGACAGGGTGAAGCTTTCTTT
TRBV28	few	TRBJ2-7	-	CASSLRDFPRQYF	TGTGCCAGCAGTTTACGGGACTTTCCAAGACAGTACTTC